This TCR beta chain was identified during a study of CD8 T cells in Susac syndrome. Study background: The sequenced Susac syndrome patients comprised five or six with active disease and roughly eight in remission.

RNA totalling about 0.5 to 1 ug underwent reverse transcription with random hexamers. Amplification of the TCR beta CDR3 was carried out by immunoSEQ multiplex PCR, which spanned a total of 54 Vbeta and 13 Jbeta segments. TCRdb passed the immunoSEQ multiplex PCR reads through MiXCR, listing each CDR3 protein once. The sample shows roughly 140,000 distinct CDR3 sequences, 85% to 95% of them seen only once. The V and J ends lost 1 base and 7 bases, in that order; junction bases with no gene match: 3. Germline V gives CDR1 SGHNT, CDR2 YYREEE (reference sequence). This CDR3 region has 14 residues. The source of this sequence is a human donor with Susac syndrome. Sequencing was done on a sample of CD4+ T cells from PBMCs. The chain recombines TRBV5-4 with TRBJ1-4, with 8 bases lining up with TRBD1. CDR3 sequence (DNA): TGTGCCAGCAGCTTGACAGGGGGTTTTGAAAAACTGTTTTTT. Protein: CASSLTGGFEKLFF.